This T cell receptor beta chain was identified in a study of T cells expressing NK-cell markers. This CDR3 spans 13 amino acids. The V gene's germline CDR1 is KGHDR and CDR2 SFDVKD. TCRdb reprocessed the 5' RACE reads, keeping one entry per CDR3 protein, no DNA. The table for this sample gives some 600,000 distinct CDR3 sequences. Input material: blood T cells: a sorted CD56 or NKG2C T cell subset, CD4+ or CD8+ T cells, or bulk PBMC T cells (not recorded which). This receptor was taken from a young man in good health. The chain recombines TRBV24-1 with TRBJ2-2. CDR3 protein: CATRGRNTGELFF.